This entry features one T cell receptor beta chain sequence. Its specificity is not known. Both 60 Vbeta primers and 13 Jbeta primers went into the PCR. Here immunoSEQ multiplex PCR was the method, and the copy in TCRdb shows in-frame clones only, minus some. Of 150,000 to 200,000 clones in the sample, approximately 84% are singletons; the top ten hold 0.26%. These data belong to a study of cytomegalovirus exposure and HLA in healthy donors. The CDR3 length is 16 residues. Per germline, CDR1 MDHEN and CDR2 SYDVKM. V was pared by 6 bases and J by 3 bases, with 6 bases of the junction left unmatched. Study-wide points: The HLA-A and HLA-B alleles of most subjects were reportedly predicted accurately from TCR beta sequences. Further analysis, carried out later, found HLA-associated TCR beta chains more clonally expanded than equally common other chains.

Specimen: PBMCs. The source of this sequence is a boy aged 5-17 years in good health and CMV-seronegative. J is TRBJ2-3 and V is TRBV28, with TRBD2 matching over 13 bases. The CDR3 reads CASSILAGGVTDTQYF. CDR3 DNA: TGTGCCAGCAGCATACTAGCGGGAGGGGTGACAGATACGCAGTATTTT.